This record concerns one TCR beta chain sequence. PCR primers comprised 60 Vbeta and 13 Jbeta primers. Produced via immunoSEQ multiplex PCR; TCRdb's table is partial and in-frame only. The data contain more than 95,000 clones, around 81% of them singletons. This sample is drawn from a study of cytomegalovirus exposure and HLA in healthy donors. The CDR3 length is 15 residues. CDR1 is SEHNR and CDR2 is FQNEAQ in the germline V gene (reference sequence). V trimming: 4 bases; J trimming: 4 bases; junction bases outside the gene matches: 7. This sequence joins TRBV7-9 and TRBJ2-5; 9 bases fit TRBD1. This sequence was found in a female donor in good health and CMV-seronegative. Sequenced: PBMCs. The CDR3 spells CASSSPGTGIETQYF. CDR3 DNA sequence: TGTGCCAGCAGCTCCCCCGGGACAGGGATAGAGACCCAGTACTTC.